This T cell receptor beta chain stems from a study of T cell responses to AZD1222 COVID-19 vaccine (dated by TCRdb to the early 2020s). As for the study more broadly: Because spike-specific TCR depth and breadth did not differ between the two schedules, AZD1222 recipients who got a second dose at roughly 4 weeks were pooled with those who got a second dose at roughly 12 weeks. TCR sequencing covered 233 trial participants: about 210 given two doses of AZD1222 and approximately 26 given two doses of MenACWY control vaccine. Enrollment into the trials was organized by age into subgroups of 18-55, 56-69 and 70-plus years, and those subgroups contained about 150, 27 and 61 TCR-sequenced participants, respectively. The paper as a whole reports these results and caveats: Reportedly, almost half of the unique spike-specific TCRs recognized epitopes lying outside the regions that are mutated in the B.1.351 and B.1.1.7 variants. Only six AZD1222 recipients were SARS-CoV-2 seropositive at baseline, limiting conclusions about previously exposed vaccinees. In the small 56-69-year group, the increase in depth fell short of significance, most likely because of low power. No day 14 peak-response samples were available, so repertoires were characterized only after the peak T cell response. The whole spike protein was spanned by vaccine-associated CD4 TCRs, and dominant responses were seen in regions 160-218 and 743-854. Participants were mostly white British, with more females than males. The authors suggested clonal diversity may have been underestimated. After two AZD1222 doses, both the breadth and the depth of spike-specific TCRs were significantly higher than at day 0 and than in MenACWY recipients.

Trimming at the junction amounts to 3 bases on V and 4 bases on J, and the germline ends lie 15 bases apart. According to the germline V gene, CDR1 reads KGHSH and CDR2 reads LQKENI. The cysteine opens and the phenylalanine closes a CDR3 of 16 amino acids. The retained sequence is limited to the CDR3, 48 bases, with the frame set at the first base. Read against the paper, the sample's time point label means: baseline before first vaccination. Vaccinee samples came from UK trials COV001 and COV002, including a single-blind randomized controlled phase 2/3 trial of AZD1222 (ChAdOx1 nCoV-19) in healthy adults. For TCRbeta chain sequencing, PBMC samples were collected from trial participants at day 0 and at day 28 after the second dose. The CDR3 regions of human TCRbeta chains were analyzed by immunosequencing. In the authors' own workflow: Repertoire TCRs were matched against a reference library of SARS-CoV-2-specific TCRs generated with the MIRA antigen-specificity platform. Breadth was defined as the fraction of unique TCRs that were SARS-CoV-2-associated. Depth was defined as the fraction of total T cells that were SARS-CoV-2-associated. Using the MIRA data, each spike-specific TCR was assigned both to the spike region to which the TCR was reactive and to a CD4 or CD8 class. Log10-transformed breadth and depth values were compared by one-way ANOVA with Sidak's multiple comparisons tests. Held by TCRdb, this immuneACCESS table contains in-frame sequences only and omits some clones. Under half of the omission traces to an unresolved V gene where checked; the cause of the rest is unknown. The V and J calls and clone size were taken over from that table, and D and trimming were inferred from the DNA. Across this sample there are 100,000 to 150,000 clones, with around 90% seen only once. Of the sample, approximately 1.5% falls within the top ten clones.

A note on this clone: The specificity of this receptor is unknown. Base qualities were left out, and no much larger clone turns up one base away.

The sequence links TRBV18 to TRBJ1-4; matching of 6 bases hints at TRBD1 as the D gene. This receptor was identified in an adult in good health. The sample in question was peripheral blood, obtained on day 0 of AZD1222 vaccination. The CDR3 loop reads CASSPSRTAINEKLFF. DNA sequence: TGTGCCAGCTCACCCTCCCGGACAGCTATTAATGAAAAACTGTTTTTT.